This T cell receptor (beta chain) was found in a study of brain metastases from non-small cell lung cancer. With 0 bases removed from V and 1 base from J, the gap between germline ends came to 7 bases. The CDR3 is 15 residues long. In germline, CDR1 is SGHVS, CDR2 FQNEAQ. Study-level results: Fewer infiltrating T cells were found in brain metastases than primaries.

In the case of this clone: Its antigen is currently unknown.

Assay: immunoSEQ multiplex PCR; the TCRdb copy retains only in-frame clones and omits some. The repertoire consists of about 6,000 clones, with roughly 80% occurring once and the leading ten covering more than 6.5%. J is TRBJ1-3 and V is TRBV7-8; D gene uncertain. Input material: primary lung tumor tissue. This clonotype was sampled from a donor at least 40 years old with non-small cell lung cancer. The CDR3 is CASSLAEGSGNTIYF. The CDR3 nucleotides are TGTGCCAGCAGCTTAGCCGAAGGGTCTGGAAACACCATATATTTT.